In this sample, the clone carrying this T cell receptor beta chain turned up a few times. Its antigen is unidentified. The data stem from a study of T cell repertoires in cytomegalovirus infection. Germline lookup yields CDR1 MNHEY and CDR2 SMNVEV (reference sequence). This CDR3 region has 15 residues. The ends lost 5 bases at V and 1 base at J; junction bases unmatched: 1. TCRdb analysed the reads with MiXCR anew, one entry per CDR3 protein. The table shows about 220,000 distinct CDR3 sequences, with approximately 40% occurring only once. This receptor was obtained from a human donor in good health (CMV status not recorded). Some clones in this sample may be carry-over from other donors' samples. J is TRBJ2-1 and V is TRBV27; TRBD2 aligns across 11 bases. Here the sequenced sample was CD8+ T cells from cultured PBMCs, taken from culture after CMV antigen stimulation. The CDR3 DNA reads as TGTGCCAGCAGTCGGACTAGCGGGTCCTACAATGAGCAGTTCTTC. Translation: CASSRTSGSYNEQFF.